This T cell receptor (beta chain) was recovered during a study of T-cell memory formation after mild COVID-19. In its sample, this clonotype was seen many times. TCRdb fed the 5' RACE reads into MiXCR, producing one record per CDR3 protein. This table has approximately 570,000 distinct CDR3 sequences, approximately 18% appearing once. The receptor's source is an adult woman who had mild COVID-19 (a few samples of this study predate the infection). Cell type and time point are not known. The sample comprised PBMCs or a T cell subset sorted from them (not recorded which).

CDR3 DNA sequence: TGTGCCAGCAGCTTAGTATCGGGAGGGGTAAATGAGCAGTTCTTC. Protein product: CASSLVSGGVNEQFF. The V gene is TRBV7-8, the J gene TRBJ2-1; 8 positions agree with TRBD2. CDR1 is SGHVS and CDR2 is FQNEAQ in the germline V gene. The CDR3 is 15 residues long. Germline trimming cut 1 base from V and 7 bases from J; bases unmatched to any gene: 6.